What follows are 28 T cell receptor beta chains derived from one specimen sequenced in a study of OX40 agonist ivuxolimab in advanced cancers. Assay used: immunoSEQ multiplex PCR; TCRdb lists only in-frame clones, some missing. The sample includes roughly 39,000 clones, 70% to 90% of them seen just once. This material consisted of CD4+ or CD8+ T cells sorted from blood, taken in a trial of the OX40 agonist ivuxolimab. Source of these receptors: an adult with an advanced solid tumor such as melanoma, head and neck, liver or kidney cancer.

The V gene is TRBV28, the J gene TRBJ2-7; D gene uncertain. V dropped 1 base and J dropped 5 bases, with 3 bases sitting between them. The CDR3 consists of 11 residues. Germline CDR1 reads MDHEN; CDR2 reads SYDVKM. As DNA, the CDR3 is TGTGCCAGCAGTTTATTCGACGAGCAGTACTTC. Translating it yields CASSLFDEQYF.

The chain has TRBV28 and TRBJ1-2; possible D gene TRBD1, 6 bases. The CDR3 loop spans 15 amino acids. CDR1 is MDHEN, CDR2 SYDVKM, per germline. V was shortened by 5 bases and J by 6 bases, with 19 bases between the two germline ends. The CDR3 sequence: CASSLVGGGLHGYTF. In DNA form, the CDR3 reads TGTGCCAGCAGTCTCGTTGGAGGGGGTCTACATGGCTACACCTTC.

CDR3 amino acids: CASSFVNYGYTF. The CDR3 nucleotides read TGTGCCAGCAGCTTTGTTAACTATGGCTACACCTTC. The chain combines TRBV7-9 with TRBJ1-2; D gene uncertain. The CDR3 is made up of 12 amino acids. Germline V gives CDR1 SEHNR, CDR2 FQNEAQ (reference sequence). V lost 3 bases and J 1 base, leaving 3 bases between the germline ends.

CDR3 DNA sequence: TGTGCTAGTGGTTTCACAGGGCCCACTGAAGCTTTCTTT. Translation: CASGFTGPTEAFF. J is TRBJ1-1 and V is TRBV12-5; D might be TRBD1 (6 bases). The CDR3 spans 13 residues. Trimming removed 3 bases at V and 4 bases at J, with 9 bases between. Germline loops: CDR1 LGHNT, CDR2 FRNRAP.

This chain uses TRBV6-5 with TRBJ2-1, with a tentative D call TRBD2 (6 bases). Germline CDR1 is MNHEY and CDR2 is SVGAGI. The CDR3 runs 15 residues. V lost 6 bases and J lost 0, with 12 bases in between. CDR3: CASREGGSSYNEQFF. The CDR3 nucleotides read TGTGCCAGCAGGGAGGGCGGCAGCTCCTACAATGAGCAGTTCTTC.

The rearrangement links TRBV5-4 to TRBJ2-4; TRBD1 is a possible D gene (6 bases). Germline V gene lookup returns CDR1 SGHNT and CDR2 YYREEE (reference sequence). The CDR3 sequence is 15 residues long. V was shortened by 4 bases and J by 5 bases, with 16 bases between the two germline ends. The CDR3 sequence: CASSGQGLGENIQYF. DNA of the CDR3: TGTGCCAGCAGCGGGCAGGGGTTGGGGGAAAACATTCAGTACTTC.

The chain carries TRBV20-1 and TRBJ2-7; no firm D call. CDR3 length: 11 amino acids. The V and J ends lost 2 bases and 2 bases respectively, with 4 bases between them. Germline V CDR1 and CDR2: DFQATT, SNEGSKA (reference sequence). The CDR3 DNA reads as TGCAGTGCTAGATTGGCCTACGAGCAGTACTTC. Its translation is CSARLAYEQYF.

The count of this clone is one. J is TRBJ2-7 and V is TRBV5-1; 8 nucleotides agree with TRBD1. Looked up from germline, CDR1 is SGHRS and CDR2 is YFSETQ. After removal of 1 base from V and 3 bases from J, the junction contained 3 bases not matched to a gene. The CDR3 is 14 residues long. The DNA for the CDR3 is TGCGCCAGCAGCTTGTTCAGGGGGCACTACGAGCAGTACTTC. Its translation is CASSLFRGHYEQYF.

The V call is TRBV15, the J call TRBJ2-2; TRBD2 matches at 9 bases. The CDR3 is 16 residues long. Losses at the gene ends were 1 base for V and 4 bases for J; bases not matched to a gene: 4. The V gene's germline CDR1 is LNHNV and CDR2 YYDKDF (reference sequence). CDR3 protein: CATSRGSGSGTGELFF. In nucleotides, the CDR3 is TGTGCCACCAGCAGAGGTAGCGGGAGCGGCACCGGGGAGCTGTTTTTT.

V gene TRBV6-6 combines with J gene TRBJ1-1; the D gene is possibly TRBD1 (5 bases). Germline CDR1 reads MNHNY; CDR2 reads SVGAGI (reference sequence). This CDR3 spans 14 amino acids. Trimming cost V 4 bases and J 4 bases, with 13 bases left between them. CDR3 amino acids: CASSWTNGGTEAFF. In DNA, the CDR3 is TGTGCCAGCAGTTGGACAAACGGGGGCACTGAAGCTTTCTTT.

This clone was counted a few times. V is TRBV15 and J is TRBJ1-2; D perhaps matches TRBD1 (6 bases). This CDR3 is 14 amino acids long. V was cut by 3 bases and J by 8 bases, with 16 bases left in between. The germline CDR1 and CDR2 sequences are LNHNV and YYDKDF (reference sequence). The CDR3 DNA reads TGTGCCACCAGCAGGGAAACAGGGCGGTGGGGCTACACCTTC. Amino acid sequence: CATSRETGRWGYTF.

In this sample, this clone turned up once. V gene TRBV21-1 combines with J gene TRBJ1-5. TRBV21-1 is noted as a pseudogene. The CDR3 is 17 residues long. In DNA form, the CDR3 reads TGTGCCAGCAGCAAAGACGGGCACGGGGGGGGCAATCAGCCCCAGCATTTT. It yields the protein CASSKDGHGGGNQPQHF.

This clone was seen once. V gene TRBV27 combines with J gene TRBJ1-2, with 8 bases aligning to TRBD1. CDR3 length: 15 residues. Germline loops: CDR1 MNHEY, CDR2 SMNVEV (reference sequence). Germline trimming cut 4 bases from V and 7 bases from J; bases unmatched to any gene: 11. As DNA, the CDR3 is TGTGCCAGCAGTTCGCCGGCGCAGGGGGCAGGTGGCTACACCTTC. Its protein is CASSSPAQGAGGYTF.

V usage is TRBV29-1 and J usage is TRBJ2-1; D uncertain. Germline CDR1 and CDR2: SQVTM and ANQGSEA. The CDR3 totals 12 residues. V was trimmed by 5 bases and J by 9 bases, leaving 14 bases between them. CDR3 coding DNA: TGCAGCGTTAGGCACCTAAGAAGTGAGCAGTTCTTC. This translates into CSVRHLRSEQFF.

This chain uses TRBV10-3 with TRBJ2-3; 8 bases agree with TRBD2. Germline assignment: CDR1 ENHRY and CDR2 SYGVKD. V trimming: 7 bases; J trimming: 1 base; junction bases outside the gene matches: 4. CDR3 length equals 14 residues. The CDR3 nucleotides are TGTGCCATCAAGGCGGGAGGAGGCACAGATACGCAGTATTTT. Translated, it gives CAIKAGGGTDTQYF.

The genes are TRBV29-1 and TRBJ1-4, with D unresolved. The CDR3 has 14 residues. The V gene's germline CDR1 is SQVTM and CDR2 ANQGSEA. V was clipped by 6 bases and J by 4 bases, with 15 bases between them. The CDR3 loop is CSVSDGLINEKLFF. DNA for the CDR3: TGCAGCGTCTCCGATGGGCTTATTAATGAAAAACTGTTTTTT. The variable domain in full, completed from reference TRBV29-1 and TRBJ1-4, reads SAVISQKPSRDICQRGTSLTIQCQVDSQVTMMFWYRQQPGQSLTLIATANQGSEATYESGFVIDKFPISRPNLTFSTLTVSNMSPEDSSIYLCSVSDGLINEKLFFGSGTQLSVL.

The V gene is TRBV2, the J gene TRBJ1-5; D is unclear. Trimming cost V 3 bases and J 11 bases, with 14 bases left between them. Looked up from germline, CDR1 is SNHLY and CDR2 is FYNNEI. CDR3 length: 13 residues. DNA of the CDR3: TGTGCCAGCAGTGATAGTCCTGTAAGGTCCCAGCATTTT. This codes for CASSDSPVRSQHF.

This clone showed up just once. This chain connects TRBV28 to TRBJ2-5, with 8 bases identical to TRBD1. The end of the DNA aligns better with TRBJ2-7, so the J call may be wrong. Germline V gene lookup returns CDR1 MDHEN and CDR2 SYDVKM. The CDR3 has 14 amino acids. In DNA, the CDR3 is TGTGCCAGCAGAATGGGACAGGCCGCCTACGAGCAGTACTTC. Amino acid sequence: CASRMGQAAYEQYF.

The chain employs TRBV6-5 and TRBJ1-1, with 8 bases lining up with TRBD1. The CDR3 has 15 amino acids. Per germline, CDR1 MNHEY and CDR2 SVGAGI. J was trimmed by 6 bases and V by 2 bases; bases with no gene match: 8. Written as DNA, the CDR3 is TGTGCCAGCAGTTACCGGACAGGGAGGGGCGCTGAAGCTTTCTTT. This encodes CASSYRTGRGAEAFF.

V is TRBV6-5 and J is TRBJ2-7; TRBD1 matches at 9 bases. This CDR3 is 14 amino acids long. CDR1 and CDR2 from the germline V gene are MNHEY and SVGAGI. V lost 5 bases to trimming and J lost 2 bases; unmatched junction nucleotides: 4. DNA of the CDR3: TGTGCCAGCAGTACCGGGACAGGGCCCTACGAGCAGTACTTC. Residues: CASSTGTGPYEQYF.

The chain has TRBV2 and TRBJ1-5; D is perhaps TRBD1 (5 bases). V was clipped by 7 bases and J by 11 bases, with 21 bases between them. Germline V gene data show CDR1 as SNHLY and CDR2 as FYNNEI. This CDR3 has 14 residues. The CDR3 is CASTKDSLGSAQHF. The CDR3 DNA sequence: TGTGCCAGCACCAAAGACAGCCTAGGATCGGCCCAGCATTTT.

This clone was seen only a few times. This sequence joins TRBV18 and TRBJ2-7, with 8 bases identical to TRBD2. The CDR3 is 12 amino acids. V was clipped by 4 bases and J by 4 bases; unmatched bases: 0. Germline CDR1 KGHSH, CDR2 LQKENI. The CDR3 bases are TGTGCCAGCTCACGCGGGGGGTACGAGCAGTACTTC. This codes for CASSRGGYEQYF.

J is TRBJ2-7 and V is TRBV7-6; tentative D call: TRBD1 (5 bases). This CDR3 has 11 amino acids. Trimming cost V 5 bases and J 5 bases, with 7 bases left between them. Looked up from germline, CDR1 is SGHVS and CDR2 is FNYEAQ. CDR3 in DNA: TGTGCCAGCAGCCGACAGAACGAGCAGTACTTC. As protein: CASSRQNEQYF.

The chain joins TRBV7-2 to TRBJ2-2; D unclear. V lost 3 bases and J lost 3, with 11 bases in between. Germline loops: CDR1 SGHTA, CDR2 FQGNSA. There are 15 residues in the CDR3. The DNA of the CDR3 is TGTGCCAGCAGCTTTAAAGGAAGGGACACCGGGGAGCTGTTTTTT. Its protein is CASSFKGRDTGELFF.

The chain has TRBV2 and TRBJ2-7, with 7 nucleotides matching TRBD1. This CDR3 is 14 amino acids long. Germline CDR1 SNHLY, CDR2 FYNNEI. V was clipped by 5 bases and J by 2 bases; unmatched bases: 6. This CDR3 is CASSYGQATYEQYF. The CDR3 DNA sequence: TGTGCCAGCAGTTACGGACAGGCCACCTACGAGCAGTACTTC.

This rearrangement joins TRBV5-6 to TRBJ2-6; D may be TRBD1 or TRBD2 (5 bases each). This CDR3 is 18 amino acids long. CDR1 is SGHDT and CDR2 is YYEEEE in the germline V gene. The V end lost 4 bases, the J end lost 0 bases, and 17 bases lay between the germline ends. This CDR3 is CASSTGPQASSGANVLTF. The CDR3 coding sequence is TGTGCCAGCAGCACGGGACCCCAAGCCTCCTCTGGGGCCAACGTCCTGACTTTC.

The V and J genes are TRBV7-9 and TRBJ2-1; 9 positions agree with TRBD2. The CDR3 is 18 residues long. V was clipped by 5 bases and J by 6 bases; unmatched bases: 17. From germline, CDR1 is SEHNR and CDR2 FQNEAQ (reference sequence). CDR3 sequence reads: CASSTRGGTGTSRNEQFF. The CDR3 coding sequence is TGTGCCAGCAGCACCCGGGGCGGGACCGGGACTAGCCGCAATGAGCAGTTCTTC. Drawing the rest from reference TRBV7-9 and TRBJ2-1, the complete variable domain is DTGVSQNPRHKITKRGQNVTFRCDPISEHNRLYWYRQTLGQGPEFLTYFQNEAQLEKSRLLSDRFSAERPKGSFSTLEIQRTEQGDSAMYLCASSTRGGTGTSRNEQFFGPGTRLTVL.

V is TRBV2 and J is TRBJ1-5; no definite D call. The CDR3 sequence is 13 residues long. CDR1 SNHLY and CDR2 FYNNEI come from the germline V gene. V dropped 3 bases and J dropped 2 bases, with 5 bases sitting between them. CDR3 sequence (DNA): TGTGCCAGCAGTGAGGAACGCAATCAGCCCCAGCATTTT. Translating gives CASSEERNQPQHF.